This T cell receptor (beta chain) was retrieved from a study of human T cells and chemical hapten exposure. Study overall: Mainly, slight library volume differences in the pool made TCR yields vary.

In the case of this clonotype: Its antigen is still unknown.

Time point of the sample: pre-sensitization, week 0. Indicated treatment: therapeutic diphenylcyclopropenone sensitization with weekly scalp DPC. Findings of the study overall: Versus controls, expanded TCRs had significantly more large CDR3 similarity clusters. Expanded TCR counts at PT1 went up together with patch test score, a positive correlation.

Individual cDNA molecules received unique molecular identifiers in the library. TCRdb redid the calling of the RACE reads with MiXCR, one entry per CDR3 protein. Of roughly 380,000 distinct CDR3 sequences in the sample, 4.5% to 5.5% were seen once. V lost 5 bases to trimming and J lost 4 bases, with 17 bases between them. The CDR3 runs to 15 residues. Germline CDR1 and CDR2: SGHTA and FQGNSA. The source material was whole blood, sampled in connection with sensitization to the hapten diphenylcyclopropenone (DPC). This clonotype was sampled from a woman in her fifties or sixties with alopecia areata. Some clones in this sample may be carry-over from other donors' samples. The V gene is TRBV7-2, the J gene TRBJ1-1; D not resolved. CDR3 amino acids: CASSPRSPKTTEAFF. The CDR3, as DNA: TGTGCCAGCAGCCCGCGGTCACCTAAGACCACTGAAGCTTTCTTT.